What follows are 19 T cell receptor beta chains derived from one specimen sequenced in a study of T cell repertoires in cytomegalovirus infection. For these receptors, no antigen is known. Via MiXCR, TCRdb re-called the reads, giving one row per CDR3 protein. The sample has 700,000 to 950,000 distinct CDR3 sequences, 32% seen once. The sequencing used cultured CD8+ T cells from PBMCs, collected from culture after CMV antigen stimulation. The origin of the receptors is a human donor in good health (CMV status not recorded). Some clones in this sample may be carry-over from other donors' samples.

This clonotype occurred a few times. The chain uses TRBV24-1 and TRBJ2-1; TRBD1 matches 12 bases. CDR3 length equals 15 residues. Germline V gene lookup returns CDR1 KGHDR and CDR2 SFDVKD. With V trimmed by 5 bases and J by 10 bases, 8 bases remained unmatched. The CDR3 here is CATSVYGTGGFEQFF. The CDR3 DNA reads TGTGCCACCAGTGTGTACGGGACAGGGGGCTTCGAGCAGTTCTTC.

This clonotype came up many times. The rearrangement joins TRBV7-2 to TRBJ2-7; unclear D gene. Trimming removed 3 bases from V and 5 bases from J, with 14 bases in between. CDR3 length: 14 amino acids. Germline V lookup: CDR1 SGHTA, CDR2 FQGNSA. The CDR3 is CASSFHGDGNEQYF. CDR3 coding DNA: TGTGCCAGCAGCTTTCACGGCGACGGCAACGAGCAGTACTTC.

This clonotype came up a few times. The V and J genes are TRBV12-5 and TRBJ1-3; D is uncertain. V shed 5 bases and J shed 0 bases, with 14 bases lying between them. The CDR3 has 16 residues. CDR1 and CDR2 (germline): LGHNT, FRNRAP. In DNA, the CDR3 is TGTGCTAGTGGTAACCGGACGGTCAGCTCTGGAAACACCATATATTTT. Protein sequence: CASGNRTVSSGNTIYF. Filled out from reference TRBV12-5 and TRBJ1-3, the complete variable domain reads DARVTQTPRHKVTEMGQEVTMRCQPILGHNTVFWYRQTMMQGLELLAYFRNRAPLDDSGMPKDRFSAEMPDATLATLKIQPSEPRDSAVYFCASGNRTVSSGNTIYFGEGSWLTVV.

V and J are TRBV20-1 and TRBJ2-5; D call uncertain. Germline V gene data show CDR1 as DFQATT and CDR2 as SNEGSKA (reference sequence). With 7 bases removed from V and 7 bases from J, the gap between germline ends came to 4 bases. This CDR3 region has 8 residues. The CDR3 reads CSVGTQYF. The CDR3 nucleotides are TGCAGTGTTGGGACCCAGTACTTC.

The chain couples TRBV4-1 to TRBJ2-7; possibly TRBD1 or TRBD2 for D (5 bases each). CDR3 length: 15 residues. Trimming removed 0 bases at V and 2 bases at J, with 11 bases between. CDR1 MGHRA and CDR2 YSYEKL come from the germline V gene. The DNA for the CDR3 is TGCGCCAGCAGCCAAGATTTGGGACGGACCTACGAGCAGTACTTC. Its protein product is CASSQDLGRTYEQYF.

This chain joins TRBV4-1 and TRBJ2-6; maybe TRBD2 (6 bases). V was trimmed by 0 bases and J by 4 bases, leaving 7 bases between them. Germline loops: CDR1 MGHRA, CDR2 YSYEKL. This CDR3 spans 15 amino acids. In nucleotides, the CDR3 is TGCGCCAGCAGCCAAGATGCGGGAGGGGCCAACGTCCTGACTTTC. Translating gives CASSQDAGGANVLTF.

This clonotype was seen more than once but under ten times. The chain has TRBV6-1 and TRBJ2-6, with D unresolved. Germline lookup yields CDR1 MNHNS and CDR2 SASEGT. The CDR3 extends over 17 amino acids. Trimming shortened V by 4 bases and J by 1 base, and 14 bases separated the two germline ends. The DNA of the CDR3 is TGTGCCAGCAGTGTCACAAAGTGGAATTCTGGGGCCAACGTCCTGACTTTC. Translating it yields CASSVTKWNSGANVLTF.

The chain recombines TRBV7-9 with TRBJ1-2; TRBD1 matches 9 bases. Trimming at V came to 4 bases and at J to 2 bases, leaving 8 bases not matched to a gene. The CDR3 is made up of 16 amino acids. Germline V gives CDR1 SEHNR, CDR2 FQNEAQ (reference sequence). This CDR3 is CASSSGTGSQNYGYTF. DNA for the CDR3: TGTGCCAGCAGCTCCGGGACAGGGAGCCAGAACTATGGCTACACCTTC.

This clonotype was recorded once. One end of the junction does not line up with germline, which may come from a read error. The V and J genes are TRBV7-9 and TRBJ2-6, with a possible D match to TRBD1 (5 bases). Germline assignment: CDR1 SEHNR and CDR2 FQNEAQ (reference sequence). The CDR3 covers 18 residues. CDR3 residues: CASSSVRVLSSGANVPTF. CDR3 DNA sequence: TGTGCCAGCAGCTCTGTCAGGGTCTTAAGCTCTGGGGCCAACGTCCCGACTTTC.

J is TRBJ1-5 and V is TRBV6-5, with no clear D. The CDR3 loop spans 13 amino acids. Germline V gene lookup returns CDR1 MNHEY and CDR2 SVGAGI. Trimming removed 4 bases from V and 7 bases from J, with 11 bases in between. In DNA form, the CDR3 reads TGTGCCAGCAGTTTGGAAGGGTGGCAGCCCCAGCATTTT. This codes for CASSLEGWQPQHF.

With respect to this clonotype: Since the CDR3 does not end with the conserved phenylalanine or tryptophan, this likely comes from a read error. This chain connects TRBV13 to TRBJ1-2; possibly TRBD1 for D (6 bases). The ends were cut back, 3 bases at V and 4 bases at J, with 15 bases in the middle. This CDR3 has 15 amino acids. Per germline, CDR1 PRHDT and CDR2 FYEKMQ (reference sequence). CDR3 in DNA: TGTGCCAGCAGCTTTGGGGACAAAGGAGGCTATGGCTACACCATC. Protein sequence: CASSFGDKGGYGYTI.

The chain recombines TRBV10-2 with TRBJ1-2, with D perhaps matching TRBD1 (5 bases). The CDR3 spans 14 residues. Per the germline V gene, CDR1 is WSHSY and CDR2 is SAAADI. V lost 0 bases to trimming and J lost 5 bases, with 10 bases between them. The CDR3 DNA sequence: TGCGCCAGCAGTGAGTCCAGGGATTCGTATGGCTACACCTTC. It is translated as CASSESRDSYGYTF.

On this clonotype: Its ends do not fully match the called genes, so a read error is possible. The V call is TRBV6-5, the J call TRBJ2-1; TRBD2 might be the D (6 bases). The CDR3 consists of 12 residues. Germline-derived CDR1 and CDR2 are MNHEY and SVGAGI. CDR3 region: CVSNPGGKEQFF. In DNA, the CDR3 is TGTGTCAGCAACCCCGGAGGGAAGGAGCAGTTCTTC.

The genes are TRBV11-3 and TRBJ2-3; TRBD2 matches at 7 bases. The CDR3 has 18 residues. Germline CDR1 and CDR2: SGHNT and YENEEA. J lost 0 bases, V lost 1 base, and 10 bases had no gene match. The CDR3 loop is CASSLGGDSGLSTDTQYF. In DNA form, the CDR3 reads TGTGCCAGCAGCTTAGGGGGGGATAGCGGGCTTAGCACAGATACGCAGTATTTT.

This clonotype has just a few counts. This chain joins TRBV4-1 and TRBJ2-3; TRBD2 matches 8 bases. Per the germline V gene, CDR1 is MGHRA and CDR2 is YSYEKL. Trimming removed 0 bases from V and 3 bases from J; junction bases left unmatched: 8. The CDR3 is 17 amino acids. The CDR3 sequence is CASSQDHAGGITDTQYF. Here the CDR3 DNA reads TGCGCCAGCAGCCAAGATCACGCGGGGGGAATAACAGATACGCAGTATTTT.

This clonotype was seen at least ten times. This chain links TRBV11-2 with TRBJ2-2; 8 bases fit TRBD2. This CDR3 region has 17 residues. CDR1 and CDR2 from the germline V gene are SGHAT and FQNNGV. J gave up 4 bases and V 0 bases, and 7 bases lay outside the gene matches. In DNA form, the CDR3 reads TGTGCCAGCAGCTTAGAGGTCATAGCGGGACGCACCGGGGAGCTGTTTTTT. Its protein product is CASSLEVIAGRTGELFF.

This clonotype was observed a handful of times. The V gene is TRBV6-2 or TRBV6-3, the J gene TRBJ2-5; no clear D gene. In germline, CDR1 is MNHEY, CDR2 SVGEGT. V was trimmed by 2 bases and J by 5 bases, leaving 21 bases between them. The CDR3 loop spans 17 amino acids. The chain's CDR3 is CASSYLQYGLGAETQYF. CDR3 in DNA: TGTGCCAGCAGTTACCTACAGTATGGGTTGGGTGCGGAGACCCAGTACTTC.

The chain recombines TRBV2 with TRBJ2-1; 10 bases match TRBD1. The CDR3 consists of 15 residues. V dropped 6 bases and J dropped 7; count of bases not matched to a gene: 9. Per germline, CDR1 SNHLY and CDR2 FYNNEI. As DNA, the CDR3 is TGTGCCAGCAGGGACCCGGGACAGGGGTTGAATGAGCAGTTCTTC. Translating gives CASRDPGQGLNEQFF.

This clonotype was seen a handful of times. The chain has TRBV7-3 and TRBJ2-4, with D perhaps matching TRBD1 (5 bases). V dropped 1 base and J dropped 6 bases, with 16 bases sitting between them. CDR1 and CDR2 (germline): SGHTA, FQGTGA. CDR3 length: 16 residues. In DNA, the CDR3 is TGTGCCAGCAGCTTAAGTGTGCGGCAGGGAAGAAACATTCAGTACTTC. This codes for CASSLSVRQGRNIQYF.